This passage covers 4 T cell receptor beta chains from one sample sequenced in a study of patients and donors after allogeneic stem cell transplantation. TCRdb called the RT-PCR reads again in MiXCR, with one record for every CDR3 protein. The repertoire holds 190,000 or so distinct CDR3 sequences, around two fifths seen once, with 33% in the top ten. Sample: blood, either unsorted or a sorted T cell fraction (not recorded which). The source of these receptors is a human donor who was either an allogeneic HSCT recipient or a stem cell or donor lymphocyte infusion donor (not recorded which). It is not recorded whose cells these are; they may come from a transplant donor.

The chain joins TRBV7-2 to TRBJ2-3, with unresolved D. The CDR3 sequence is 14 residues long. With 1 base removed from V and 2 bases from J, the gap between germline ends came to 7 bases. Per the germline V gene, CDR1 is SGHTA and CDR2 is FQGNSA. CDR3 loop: CASSLGLITDTQYF. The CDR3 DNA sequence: TGTGCCAGCAGCTTAGGTCTGATCACAGATACGCAGTATTTT.

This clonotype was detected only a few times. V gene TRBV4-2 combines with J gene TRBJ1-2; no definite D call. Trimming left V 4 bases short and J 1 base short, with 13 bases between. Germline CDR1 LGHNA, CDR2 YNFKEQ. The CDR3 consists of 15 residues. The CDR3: CASSLGRILNYGYTF. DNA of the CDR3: TGTGCCAGCAGCCTTGGACGGATCCTTAACTATGGCTACACCTTC.

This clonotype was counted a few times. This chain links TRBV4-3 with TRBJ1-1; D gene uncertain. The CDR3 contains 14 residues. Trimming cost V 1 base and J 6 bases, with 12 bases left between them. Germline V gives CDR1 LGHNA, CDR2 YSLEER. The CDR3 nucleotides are TGCGCCAGCAGCCAAGGCCCCTCCCGCGCTGAAGCTTTCTTT. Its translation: CASSQGPSRAEAFF.

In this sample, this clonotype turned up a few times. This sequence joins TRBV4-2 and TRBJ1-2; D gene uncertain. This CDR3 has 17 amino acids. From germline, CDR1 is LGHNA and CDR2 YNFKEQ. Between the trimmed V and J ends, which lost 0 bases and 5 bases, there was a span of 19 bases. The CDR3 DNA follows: TGTGCCAGCAGCCAAGATGGGTTTGGGGAGGAAAAATATGGCTACACCTTC. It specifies CASSQDGFGEEKYGYTF.